The next 5 T cell receptor beta chains were all read from a single sample in a study of radiotherapy plus CTLA-4 blockade in lung cancer (dated by TCRdb to the late 2010s). Library construction relied on the immunoSEQ multiplex PCR assay. TCRdb mirrors the immuneACCESS table, restricted to in-frame sequences. Some clones are absent from its copies; in checked studies, under half trace to an unresolved V gene, and the reason for the others is unknown. The sample table holds 95,000 to 150,000 clones, of which around 90% were seen once. The leading ten clones occupy 6.9% of the sample. The sample consisted of peripheral blood, taken from a patient treated with radiotherapy plus ipilimumab. Receptor source: a human donor with non-small cell lung cancer that progressed on radiotherapy plus ipilimumab.

This chain uses TRBV6-1 with TRBJ2-3; D possibly corresponds to TRBD1 (6 bases). Per germline, CDR1 MNHNS and CDR2 SASEGT. The ends were cut back, 6 bases at V and 3 bases at J, with 16 bases in the middle. This CDR3 comprises 15 residues. This CDR3 is CASRVDRSATDTQYF. The CDR3 DNA reads as TGTGCCAGCAGAGTCGACAGGTCTGCGACAGATACGCAGTATTTT.

The rearrangement links TRBV5-1 to TRBJ2-3; TRBD1 or TRBD2 may be the D gene (5 bases each). The CDR3 contains 17 residues. Germline loops: CDR1 SGHRS, CDR2 YFSETQ. V was clipped by 3 bases and J by 2 bases, with 19 bases between them. Here the CDR3 reads CASSWEVGRQNTDTQYF. In nucleotides, the CDR3 is TGCGCCAGCAGCTGGGAAGTGGGACGGCAAAACACAGATACGCAGTATTTT.

The chain couples TRBV5-1 to TRBJ2-5; 9 bases align to TRBD1. The CDR3 is made up of 15 amino acids. V gave up 0 bases and J gave up 1 base; unmatched junction bases: 1. Looked up from germline, CDR1 is SGHRS and CDR2 is YFSETQ. The CDR3 reads CASSLGQGGQETQYF. Written as DNA, the CDR3 is TGCGCCAGCAGCTTGGGACAGGGGGGCCAAGAGACCCAGTACTTC.

The chain is built from TRBV6-4 and TRBJ2-3; no firm D call. Trimming took off 6 bases at V and 7 bases at J, with 20 bases between the two ends. This CDR3 spans 15 amino acids. Germline V gene lookup returns CDR1 MRHNA and CDR2 SNTAGT. This CDR3 reads CASRTPTGGWNTQYF. Here the CDR3 DNA reads TGTGCCAGCAGAACCCCGACGGGCGGATGGAATACGCAGTATTTT.

The chain has TRBV2 and TRBJ2-3, with TRBD2 matching over 7 bases. CDR3 size: 14 residues. The J segment lost 1 base and the V segment lost 10 bases, leaving 8 bases of the junction unmatched. Germline CDR1 is SNHLY and CDR2 is FYNNEI. CDR3 loop: CATRLTSGTDTQYF. In DNA form, the CDR3 reads TGTGCCACGAGACTTACTAGCGGCACAGATACGCAGTATTTT.